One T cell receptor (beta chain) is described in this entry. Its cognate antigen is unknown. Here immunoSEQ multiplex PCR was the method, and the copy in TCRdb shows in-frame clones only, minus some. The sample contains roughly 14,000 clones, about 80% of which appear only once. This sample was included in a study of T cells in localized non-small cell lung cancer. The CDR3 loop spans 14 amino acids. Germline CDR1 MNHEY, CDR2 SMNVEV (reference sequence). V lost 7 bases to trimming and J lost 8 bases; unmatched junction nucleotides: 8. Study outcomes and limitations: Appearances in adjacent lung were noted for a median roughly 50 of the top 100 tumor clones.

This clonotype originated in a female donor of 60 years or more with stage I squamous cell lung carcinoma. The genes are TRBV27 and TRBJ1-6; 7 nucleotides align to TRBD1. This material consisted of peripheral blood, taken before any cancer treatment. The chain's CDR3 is CASKVNRGDSPLHF. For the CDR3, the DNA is TGTGCCAGCAAGGTGAACAGGGGTGATTCACCCCTCCACTTT.